This is a list of T cell receptor beta chains from one sample in a study of blood T cell repertoires in COVID-19. Generated by immunoSEQ multiplex PCR, the TCRdb table keeps only in-frame clones and is missing some. The sample consists of under 80,000 clones, about 89% of them appearing once. Sequences were obtained from peripheral blood. The source is a man aged 55 to 70 with acute or convalescent COVID-19. Both conserved end residues are part of each CDR3. D genes are given only for firm matches. Clone size is stated in some rows and not others, as once, few, many or a class when expanded.

clone_size j_call v_call d_call cdr3_aa cdr3_nt
once TRBJ1-3 TRBV21-1 . CASSLSRDCNSGNTIYF TGTGCCAGCAGCTTAAGCCGGGACTGCAACTCTGGAAACACCATATATTTT
. TRBJ1-6 TRBV19 TRBD1 CASSARGQSNSPLHF TGTGCCAGTAGTGCTAGGGGACAGTCCAATTCACCCCTCCACTTT
once TRBJ1-1 TRBV6-5 . CASSYQENTEAFF TGTGCCAGCAGTTACCAGGAAAACACTGAAGCTTTCTTT
. TRBJ1-2 TRBV6-2/TRBV6-3 . CASSSRAPPGYTF TGTGCCAGCAGTTCGCGGGCTCCTCCTGGCTACACCTTC
. TRBJ2-1 TRBV27 . CASSLWAGDPDKQFF TGTGCCAGCAGTTTATGGGCGGGCGATCCGGATAAGCAGTTCTTC
. TRBJ2-7 TRBV4-3 TRBD1 CASSQETGAGYEQYF TGCGCCAGCAGCCAGGAGACAGGGGCCGGTTACGAGCAGTACTTC
few TRBJ1-1 TRBV6-1 . CASSELGATEAFF TGTGCCAGCAGTGAATTGGGGGCAACTGAAGCTTTCTTT
few TRBJ2-5 TRBV29-1 . CSVAGMEGETQYF TGCAGCGTTGCAGGAATGGAGGGAGAGACCCAGTACTTC
. TRBJ2-7 TRBV7-6 TRBD1 CASRLDRGSYEQYF TGTGCCAGCAGACTCGACAGGGGATCCTACGAGCAGTACTTC
. TRBJ2-3 TRBV7-2 TRBD2 CASSLTSGGVWDTQYF TGTGCCAGCAGCTTGACTAGCGGGGGAGTTTGGGATACGCAGTATTTT
. TRBJ2-1 TRBV19 TRBD2 CAIRGGGTNEQFF TGTGCCATCAGGGGCGGGGGGACAAATGAGCAGTTCTTC
. TRBJ2-1 TRBV11-2 TRBD2 CASSSRFYSSSGVNEQFF TGTGCCAGCAGCTCCCGTTTTTACTCTTCGAGCGGGGTTAATGAGCAGTTCTTC
. TRBJ1-1 TRBV4-2 . CASRQQASGAPEAFF TGTGCCAGCAGACAACAAGCAAGTGGGGCTCCTGAAGCTTTCTTT
. TRBJ1-4 TRBV19 . CASSSKEQVVGEKLFF TGTGCCAGTAGTAGTAAAGAACAGGTTGTTGGAGAAAAACTGTTTTTT
. TRBJ1-5 TRBV24-1 . CATSDRVSNQPQHF TGTGCCACCAGTGACAGGGTTAGCAATCAGCCCCAGCATTTT
. TRBJ2-7 TRBV10-3 TRBD1 CAISDGTDYEQYF TGTGCCATCAGCGACGGGACAGACTACGAGCAGTACTTC
. TRBJ2-1 TRBV5-1 TRBD1 CASSLGSGTGLNEQFF TGCGCCAGCAGCTTGGGATCCGGGACAGGGCTCAATGAGCAGTTCTTC
. TRBJ2-7 TRBV2 TRBD1 CASSPDRDEQYF TGTGCCAGCAGTCCCGACAGGGACGAGCAGTACTTC
. TRBJ1-2 TRBV25-1 . CASSELGAGNYGYTF TGTGCCAGCAGTGAATTGGGGGCGGGTAACTATGGCTACACCTTC
. TRBJ1-2 TRBV14 . CASSRKTGANYGYTF TGTGCCAGCAGCCGGAAGACTGGTGCTAACTATGGCTACACCTTC
. TRBJ2-3 TRBV7-2 TRBD1 CASRLMGQDTDTQYF TGTGCCAGCAGATTAATGGGACAGGACACAGATACGCAGTATTTT
. TRBJ1-1 TRBV18 TRBD1 CASSRQGEGLTEAFF TGTGCCAGCTCACGACAGGGTGAAGGTTTAACTGAAGCTTTCTTT
. TRBJ2-7 TRBV6-5 . CASSYEGTGLYEQYF TGTGCCAGCAGTTACGAGGGTACGGGACTCTACGAGCAGTACTTC
few TRBJ1-4 TRBV18 TRBD1 CASSPQGDISPTNEKLFF TGTGCCAGCTCACCTCAGGGGGACATCTCCCCAACTAATGAAAAACTGTTTTTT
. TRBJ1-2 TRBV5-4 . CASSPRGGVNYGYTF TGTGCCAGCAGCCCCCGGGGGGGCGTCAACTATGGCTACACCTTC
. TRBJ2-5 TRBV7-7 . CASSPRLGGETQYF TGTGCCAGCAGCCCCCGCCTTGGCGGAGAGACCCAGTACTTC
. TRBJ2-2 TRBV3-1/TRBV3-2 TRBD2 CASSFQTSGVTTGELFF TGTGCCAGCAGCTTCCAGACTAGCGGGGTGACCACCGGGGAGCTGTTTTTT
. TRBJ1-2 TRBV6-4 . CASSDSQRGYGYTF TGTGCCAGCAGTGACTCTCAAAGGGGCTATGGCTACACCTTC
. TRBJ1-3 TRBV30 . CAWSIGGTGNTIYF TGTGCCTGGAGTATCGGGGGGACCGGAAACACCATATATTTT
. TRBJ1-2 TRBV6-6 . CASSSDSLPSGYTF TGTGCCAGCAGTTCAGACTCCCTCCCTTCGGGCTACACCTTC
. TRBJ1-1 TRBV25-1 . CASSPGGDYEAFF TGTGCCAGCAGCCCGGGGGGCGACTATGAAGCTTTCTTT
. TRBJ1-6 TRBV3-1/TRBV3-2 TRBD1 CASSFRDSVNSPLHF TGTGCCAGCAGCTTCCGGGACAGTGTTAATTCACCCCTCCACTTT
. TRBJ2-7 TRBV10-2 TRBD2 CASSVGLAGGYEQYF TGCGCCAGCAGTGTAGGACTAGCGGGGGGATACGAGCAGTACTTC
. TRBJ2-5 TRBV19 TRBD1 CASSITRTGIQETQYF TGTGCCAGTAGTATAACCAGGACAGGGATTCAAGAGACCCAGTACTTC
. TRBJ2-1 TRBV6-6 TRBD2 CASRVTSGGSNEQFF TGTGCCAGCAGAGTTACTAGCGGGGGGTCGAATGAGCAGTTCTTC
. TRBJ2-2 TRBV2 . CASSAQGPGELFF TGTGCCAGCAGTGCGCAGGGCCCCGGGGAGCTGTTTTTT
. TRBJ1-2 TRBV11-2 . CASSTNRWGYTF TGTGCCAGCAGTACAAATCGATGGGGCTACACCTTC
. TRBJ2-5 TRBV11-2 . CASSFRAGGQVQYF TGTGCCAGCAGCTTTCGTGCAGGGGGGCAGGTCCAGTACTTC
. TRBJ1-1 TRBV6-2/TRBV6-3 . CASSSQGTTEAFF TGTGCCAGCAGCTCCCAGGGGACCACTGAAGCTTTCTTT
once TRBJ2-1 TRBV27 TRBD1 CASSLSGQGAYNEQFF TGTGCCAGCAGTTTATCGGGACAGGGGGCCTACAATGAGCAGTTCTTC
. TRBJ2-2 TRBV5-6 TRBD2 CASSLLAGAYTGELFF TGTGCCAGCAGCTTACTAGCGGGGGCGTACACCGGGGAGCTGTTTTTT
. TRBJ2-1 TRBV7-9 . CASSFGRRPLGEQFF TGTGCCAGCAGCTTCGGTCGAAGGCCTCTCGGGGAGCAGTTCTTC
. TRBJ2-1 TRBV7-3 . CASSETHDMHGEQFF TGTGCCAGCAGCGAAACTCATGATATGCACGGGGAGCAGTTCTTC
. TRBJ1-1 TRBV14 . CASSQEPGITEAFF TGTGCCAGCAGCCAAGAGCCAGGGATCACTGAAGCTTTCTTT
. TRBJ1-4 TRBV12-3/TRBV12-4 TRBD1 CASRGQGNEKLFF TGTGCCAGCAGGGGACAGGGTAATGAAAAACTGTTTTTT
. TRBJ1-1 TRBV7-9 TRBD1 CATGTGGMNTEAFF TGTGCCACGGGGACAGGGGGCATGAACACTGAAGCTTTCTTT
. TRBJ1-2 TRBV4-1 TRBD1 CASSQHGDRAFVGGYTF TGCGCCAGCAGCCAGCACGGGGACAGGGCCTTTGTCGGAGGCTACACCTTC
. TRBJ2-2 TRBV5-1 TRBD1 CASGTGSDTGELFF TGCGCCAGCGGGACAGGGAGTGACACCGGGGAGCTGTTTTTT
. TRBJ2-7 TRBV27 TRBD1 CASTTGAGTYEQYF TGTGCCAGCACTACAGGGGCCGGGACCTACGAGCAGTACTTC
. TRBJ1-2 TRBV12-3/TRBV12-4 . CASRVDTVRSYTF TGTGCCAGCAGAGTGGACACAGTCAGGAGCTACACCTTC
. TRBJ1-6 TRBV6-2/TRBV6-3 TRBD1 CASSYVTGGNSPLHF TGTGCCAGCAGTTACGTTACAGGGGGAAATTCACCCCTCCACTTT
. TRBJ2-3 TRBV7-2 TRBD2 CASSLALLAGGPDTQYF TGTGCCAGCAGCTTAGCGCTACTAGCGGGGGGGCCTGATACGCAGTATTTT
. TRBJ2-1 TRBV5-1 . CASSPQGNEQFF TGCGCCAGCAGCCCGCAGGGTAATGAGCAGTTCTTC
. TRBJ1-6 TRBV19 . CASSLRTRAYNSPLHF TGTGCCAGTAGTCTCCGGACAAGGGCTTATAATTCACCCCTCCACTTT
. TRBJ1-5 TRBV30 TRBD1 CAWSPTGARGQPQHF TGTGCCTGGAGTCCGACAGGGGCCCGCGGTCAGCCCCAGCATTTT
. TRBJ2-7 TRBV6-5 . CASATQGEQYF TGTGCCAGCGCGACACAGGGCGAGCAGTACTTC